These 24 T cell receptor beta chains came from one sample sequenced in a study of blood T cell repertoires in COVID-19. The protocol was immunoSEQ multiplex PCR, while the TCRdb copy is restricted to in-frame clones and leaves out a portion. The data show 130,000 to 150,000 clones, around 91% seen once. The sample was peripheral blood. The receptors were sampled from a woman aged 60-75 years with active COVID-19.

The chain employs TRBV7-8 and TRBJ2-5, with a possible D match to TRBD1 (6 bases). From germline, CDR1 is SGHVS and CDR2 FQNEAQ. The CDR3 contains 15 residues. Trimming shortened V by 5 bases and J by 4 bases, and 17 bases separated the two germline ends. The CDR3 nucleotides read TGTGCCAGCAGCCCCTGGCAGGGGCTACCAGAGACCCAGTACTTC. It is translated as CASSPWQGLPETQYF.

The chain joins TRBV6-6 to TRBJ2-2; 7 nucleotides line up with TRBD1. The CDR3 has 16 amino acids. J gave up 3 bases and V 4 bases, and 8 bases lay outside the gene matches. CDR1 MNHNY and CDR2 SVGAGI come from the germline V gene (reference sequence). The CDR3 coding sequence is TGTGCCAGCAGTTCGGGACAGCCAAGTTACACCGGGGAGCTGTTTTTT. Translated, it gives CASSSGQPSYTGELFF.

This chain connects TRBV4-1 to TRBJ1-5, with 8 bases identical to TRBD1. Germline values: CDR1 MGHRA, CDR2 YSYEKL. The CDR3 has 15 amino acids. After removal of 0 bases from V and 7 bases from J, the junction contained 5 bases not matched to a gene. CDR3 nucleotide sequence: TGCGCCAGCAGCCAAGATATCACAGGGGGGCAGCCCCAGCATTTT. Translation: CASSQDITGGQPQHF.

The rearrangement uses TRBV3-1 (or the pseudogene TRBV3-2) and TRBJ2-7; D gene unclear. The CDR3 totals 11 residues. In germline, CDR1 is LGHDT, CDR2 YNNKEL (reference sequence). Trimming stripped 6 bases from V and 6 bases from J, with 9 bases between. For the CDR3, the DNA is TGTGCCAGCAGTAAATTATCCGAGCAGTACTTC. This gives the protein CASSKLSEQYF.

This chain connects TRBV11-1 to TRBJ2-7; 7 bases are a match to TRBD2. V dropped 2 bases and J dropped 3; count of bases not matched to a gene: 4. The CDR3 consists of 14 residues. Per the germline V gene, CDR1 is SGHAT and CDR2 is FQDESV (reference sequence). The CDR3 nucleotides read TGTGCCAGCAGCTTATTTCTAGCGGACTACGAGCAGTACTTC. This codes for CASSLFLADYEQYF.

The chain couples TRBV21-1 to TRBJ2-7; the listed D gene, TRBD1, was not tested against the DNA. TRBV21-1 is a listed pseudogene. The CDR3 loop spans 15 amino acids. CDR3 DNA: TGTGCCAGCAGCAAGCGGACAGTGAGCACCTACGAGCAGTACTTC. It is translated as CASSKRTVSTYEQYF.

The rearrangement uses TRBV30 and TRBJ1-6; D is perhaps TRBD1 (6 bases). The CDR3 has 13 residues. The V end was cut by 1 base, the J end by 14 bases, with 15 bases between. Germline CDR1 GTSNPN, CDR2 SVGIG (reference sequence). The CDR3 bases are TGTGCCTGGAGTGGGACAGTCCAAAGAACCCTCCACTTT. It is translated as CAWSGTVQRTLHF.

The chain couples TRBV30 to TRBJ2-7, with D possibly TRBD1 on 5 matching bases. The CDR3 runs 13 residues. Germline V gene sequence: CDR1 GTSNPN, CDR2 SVGIG (reference sequence). The V end was cut by 2 bases, the J end by 2 bases, with 10 bases between. This CDR3 is CAWSSGMTYEQYF. CDR3 coding DNA: TGTGCCTGGAGTTCAGGGATGACCTACGAGCAGTACTTC.

This clone was found a few times. Other nucleotide sequences in the sample specify the same CDR3. The chain is built from TRBV7-9 and TRBJ1-5, with TRBD1 identical over 11 bases. V shed 0 bases, J shed 0 bases, and the junction held 1 base outside the gene matches. Germline CDR1 SEHNR, CDR2 FQNEAQ (reference sequence). The CDR3 totals 17 residues. CDR3: CASSLAGTGGSNQPQHF. The CDR3 DNA is TGTGCCAGCAGCTTAGCGGGGACAGGGGGTAGCAATCAGCCCCAGCATTTT.

The V and J genes are TRBV30 and TRBJ2-7; D is possibly TRBD2 (5 bases). The CDR3 length is 14 residues. CDR1 is GTSNPN and CDR2 is SVGIG in the germline V gene (reference sequence). Trimming removed 2 bases at V and 1 base at J, with 12 bases between. CDR3 nucleotides: TGTGCCTGGAGTAGCGGTGAGCCTTCCTACGAGCAGTACTTC. This gives the protein CAWSSGEPSYEQYF.

The chain's CDR3 is CASSQDWTNQPQHF. In DNA, the CDR3 is TGTGCCAGCAGCCAAGATTGGACAAATCAGCCCCAGCATTTT. This chain joins TRBV3-1 (or the pseudogene TRBV3-2) and TRBJ1-5; D is perhaps TRBD1 (5 bases). The V end was cut by 0 bases, the J end by 4 bases, with 7 bases between. In germline, CDR1 is LGHDT, CDR2 YNNKEL (reference sequence). The CDR3 sequence is 14 residues long.

This sequence joins TRBV7-6 and TRBJ2-5; no firm D call. CDR1 SGHVS and CDR2 FNYEAQ come from the germline V gene. The germline V and J ends were trimmed by 1 base and 4 bases, with 10 bases remaining between them. This CDR3 is 14 amino acids long. DNA for the CDR3: TGTGCCAGCAGCTTAGGCAGTTTTGGAGAGACCCAGTACTTC. It is translated as CASSLGSFGETQYF.

The chain recombines TRBV7-2 with TRBJ1-1, with TRBD1 matching 8 bases. This CDR3 spans 15 amino acids. V was pared by 3 bases and J by 4 bases, with 7 bases of the junction left unmatched. CDR1 is SGHTA, CDR2 FQGNSA, per germline. CDR3 sequence (DNA): TGTGCCAGCAGCTTCTCAGGGGGCTTGGGCACTGAAGCTTTCTTT. Protein product: CASSFSGGLGTEAFF.

The J gene is TRBJ2-1, the V gene TRBV4-1; 9 bases agree with TRBD2. Germline V lookup: CDR1 MGHRA, CDR2 YSYEKL. V dropped 4 bases and J dropped 2; count of bases not matched to a gene: 9. The CDR3 extends over 17 amino acids. This CDR3 is CASSLTPAGGTYNEQFF. The CDR3 DNA reads as TGCGCCAGCAGCCTGACACCAGCGGGAGGAACCTACAATGAGCAGTTCTTC.

The V call is TRBV5-4, the J call TRBJ2-1; D is ambiguous. The CDR3 extends over 13 amino acids. Trimming removed 3 bases from V and 4 bases from J, with 8 bases in between. Germline V gene lookup returns CDR1 SGHNT and CDR2 YYREEE (reference sequence). CDR3 residues: CASSSSSYNEQFF. CDR3 sequence (DNA): TGTGCCAGCAGCTCCTCTAGTTACAATGAGCAGTTCTTC.

The chain employs TRBV5-5 and TRBJ2-6, with a tentative D call TRBD2 (5 bases). The CDR3 extends over 16 amino acids. V shed 0 bases and J shed 0 bases, with 7 bases lying between them. Germline V lookup: CDR1 SGHKS, CDR2 YYEKEE (reference sequence). CDR3 nucleotide sequence: TGTGCCAGCAGCTTGGGGCGGGTCTCTGGGGCCAACGTCCTGACTTTC. Translated: CASSLGRVSGANVLTF.

This clone was found once. CDR3: CATDRNTEAFF. The CDR3 DNA sequence: TGTGCCACAGACAGGAACACTGAAGCTTTCTTT. The V call is TRBV28, the J call TRBJ1-1; TRBD1 might be the D (5 bases). The germline CDR1 and CDR2 sequences are MDHEN and SYDVKM. V lost 10 bases and J lost 1, with 7 bases in between. This CDR3 spans 11 amino acids.

V and J are TRBV28 and TRBJ2-2, with TRBD2 identical over 7 bases. With V trimmed by 6 bases and J by 7 bases, 11 bases remained unmatched. CDR1 MDHEN and CDR2 SYDVKM come from the germline V gene. This CDR3 is 15 amino acids long. The chain's CDR3 is CASRTGLGRIGELFF. CDR3 bases: TGTGCCAGCAGAACCGGACTAGGGAGGATCGGGGAGCTGTTTTTT.

This chain connects TRBV10-2 to TRBJ2-7, with TRBD2 matching over 11 bases. In germline, CDR1 is WSHSY, CDR2 SAAADI. V gave up 7 bases and J gave up 1 base; unmatched junction bases: 9. This CDR3 contains 16 residues. The DNA of the CDR3 is TGCGCCAGCATAGATCGGCTAGCGGGAGGTTCCTACGAGCAGTACTTC. This encodes CASIDRLAGGSYEQYF.

This chain connects TRBV28 to TRBJ2-1; 10 bases match TRBD2. Germline values: CDR1 MDHEN, CDR2 SYDVKM. V lost 6 bases, J lost 6 bases, and 5 bases stayed unmatched. The CDR3 totals 14 residues. CDR3: CASRSSGSFNEQFF. The CDR3 bases are TGTGCCAGCAGATCTAGCGGGAGTTTCAATGAGCAGTTCTTC.

The chain has TRBV6-2 or TRBV6-3 and TRBJ2-3; 8 bases are a match to TRBD2. From germline, CDR1 is MNHEY and CDR2 SVGEGT. This CDR3 is built from 14 residues. The ends lost 3 bases at V and 7 bases at J; junction bases unmatched: 6. The CDR3 region is CASSYSAGGHTQYF. The CDR3 bases are TGTGCCAGCAGTTATTCGGCGGGAGGCCATACGCAGTATTTT.

This rearrangement joins TRBV5-1 to TRBJ1-3, with D maybe TRBD1 (6 bases). This CDR3 comprises 17 residues. Trimming stripped 3 bases from V and 0 bases from J, with 16 bases between. Germline V gives CDR1 SGHRS, CDR2 YFSETQ. Written as DNA, the CDR3 is TGCGCCAGCAGCTATGGGACAAGGCCGAGCTCTGGAAACACCATATATTTT. Translated: CASSYGTRPSSGNTIYF.

The chain links TRBV12-3 or TRBV12-4 to TRBJ1-2, with D uncertain. The CDR3 consists of 13 residues. V gave up 7 bases and J gave up 0 bases, with 9 bases separating them. The CDR3 sequence: CASTPAPNYGYTF. The CDR3 nucleotides read TGTGCCAGCACCCCCGCGCCTAACTATGGCTACACCTTC.

The chain recombines TRBV7-3 with TRBJ2-4, with a tentative D call TRBD2 (5 bases). Germline V CDR1 and CDR2: SGHTA, FQGTGA. CDR3 length: 16 residues. Trimming removed 5 bases from V and 1 base from J, with 15 bases in between. CDR3 nucleotide sequence: TGTGCCAGCAGCCGAGGGAGTTTGGGGGCCAAAAACATTCAGTACTTC. Its protein is CASSRGSLGAKNIQYF.